This record covers a single T cell receptor (beta chain). The antigen this receptor binds is unknown. Base qualities are not recorded, but no much larger clone differs from it by a single base. At the junction V is shortened by 2 bases and J by 5 bases, with 13 bases in between. The CDR3 has 15 amino acids, counting the end cysteine and phenylalanine. Only the CDR3 DNA stays, 45 bases, in frame from base 1. Whole blood was collected in K2EDTA tubes by collaborating institutions according to the institutions' own protocols. For TCRbeta analysis, collaborators shipped samples in one of three forms: frozen whole blood, isolated PBMCs, or DNA extracted from either of those sample types. The immunoSEQ Assay, a bias-controlled multiplex PCR, was used to amplify TCRbeta CDR3 regions from genomic DNA. Per the authors' processing: The number of nucleated cells in each sample was estimated from the amplification of reference gene primers within the assay. To quantify the absolute abundance of each unique TCRbeta CDR3 rearrangement, sequence reads were collapsed and filtered. For each sample, productive Simpson clonality was calculated by taking the square root of Simpson's diversity index across productive rearrangements. Sourced from immuneACCESS, this table was stored by TCRdb with only in-frame sequences that have V and J called. A share of the clones is absent; for the studies checked, an unresolved V gene accounts for under half, and the remainder has no known explanation. That table supplies the V and J calls and clone size; D and trimming were determined from the DNA. The sample profile shows some 31,000 clones; 85% of them were found once. The top ten clones comprise approximately 14% of the sample.

The sample is drawn from a study of blood T cell repertoires in COVID-19 (dated by TCRdb to the early 2020s). Study-level background: Collaborator samples came from the United States, Italy and Spain and covered acute and convalescent phases of COVID-19. Deeply sampled blood TCRbeta repertoires from subjects exposed to, actively infected with, or recovered from COVID-19 were included in the dataset. The material from the prospective study consisted of cDNA or gDNA derived from T cells, B-cell-depleted T cells, or PBMCs. Sample metadata almost always included a de-identified subject ID, COVID-19 status, age in years and sex. Where HLA class I and class II types were available, the types were taken from metadata supplied by the sample provider, not from assay-based typing. The repertoires were released in a freely available public database intended as a resource for research on the immune response to SARS-CoV-2. The samples were drawn from two sources: the first 160 participants of the ongoing ImmuneRACE study, and approximately 1,300 subjects contributed by 6 global collaborators. Here is what the overall study found, with its caveats: The quantity of clinical and demographic metadata differed by source and by participant and was supplied without curation.

This TCR came from a human donor with acute or convalescent COVID-19. The donor label of this sample is uncertain. Sequenced input: peripheral blood. In this chain, TRBV23-1 is recombined with TRBJ1-5, with no confident D gene call. TRBV23-1 falls under the ORF class, with uncertain function. The CDR3 protein is CASSQEGRAYQPQHF. The nucleotide sequence is TGCGCCAGCAGTCAAGAAGGGAGGGCCTATCAGCCCCAGCATTTT.